A single sample is the source of the 20 T cell receptor beta chains below, sequenced in a study of T cells after yellow fever vaccination. TCRdb itself ran the 5' RACE reads through MiXCR, one entry per CDR3 protein. The top ten clones hold around a fifth of a sample with some 32,000 distinct CDR3 sequences, more than 6.5% of them seen once. The source was PBMCs, either bulk or a sorted T-cell subset (CD4+, CD8+, memory, or dextramer-sorted; not recorded which), collected on the day of the first yellow fever vaccination. Source of these receptors: a man between 18 and 35 years old who received the YFV17D yellow fever vaccine.

This clonotype was counted ten times or more. Its ends do not fully match the called genes, so a read error is possible. This rearrangement joins TRBV12-3 or TRBV12-4 to TRBJ2-5, with no clear D. This CDR3 comprises 14 residues. Written as DNA, the CDR3 is TGTGCCAGCAGTTTAGGGCAGACCCAAGACACCCAGTACTTC. Protein sequence: CASSLGQTQDTQYF.

The table lists this clonotype with many counts. The chain couples TRBV20-1 to TRBJ1-2, with TRBD1 as a possible D gene (5 bases). V shed 0 bases and J shed 4 bases, with 15 bases lying between them. Germline V gene sequence: CDR1 DFQATT, CDR2 SNEGSKA (reference sequence). There are 15 residues in the CDR3. The CDR3, as DNA: TGCAGTGCTAGAGATTGGGGCGGAGACCTCTATGGCTACACCTTC. Amino acids: CSARDWGGDLYGYTF.

This clonotype was observed at least ten times. The rearrangement uses TRBV10-3 and TRBJ2-2, with 9 bases aligning to TRBD1. The CDR3 has 15 residues. Germline V gives CDR1 ENHRY, CDR2 SYGVKD. With 8 bases clipped from V and 6 bases from J, the junction kept 10 bases outside the gene matches. The DNA for the CDR3 is TGTGCCATCTTCGGAGGGACAGGGATCGCCGGGGAGCTGTTTTTT. This gives the protein CAIFGGTGIAGELFF.

This clonotype was detected ten times or more. The chain recombines TRBV6-1 with TRBJ1-1; no reliable D call. V lost 8 bases to trimming and J lost 5 bases, with 6 bases between them. This CDR3 contains 10 residues. Germline V gene sequence: CDR1 MNHNS, CDR2 SASEGT. CDR3 sequence reads: CASRRTEAFF. The CDR3 DNA is TGTGCCAGCCGGAGAACTGAAGCTTTCTTT.

This clonotype was seen at least ten times. The rearrangement uses TRBV6-1 and TRBJ1-6; D is unresolved. Germline loops: CDR1 MNHNS, CDR2 SASEGT. The CDR3 loop spans 13 amino acids. V lost 8 bases, J lost 5 bases, and 10 bases lay in between. CDR3 in amino acids: CASPRDHNSPLHF. The CDR3, as DNA: TGTGCCAGCCCTAGGGATCATAATTCACCCCTCCACTTT.

In this sample, this clonotype turned up many times. A read error may produce the germline difference seen at one junction end. This sequence joins TRBV24-1 and TRBJ1-1; TRBD1 matches 7 bases. Germline lookup yields CDR1 KGHDR and CDR2 SFDVKD. The CDR3 runs to 13 residues. CDR3: CATRDRDYTEAFF. In nucleotides, the CDR3 is TGTGCCACCCGTGACAGGGACTACACTGAAGCTTTCTTT.

Many counts were recorded for this clonotype. This may arise from a read error, as a much more abundant clone is one base away. The gene calls are TRBV6-4 and TRBJ2-2; D gene unclear. CDR3 size: 13 residues. Germline V gene sequence: CDR1 MRHNA, CDR2 SNTAGT. With 2 bases removed from V and 3 bases from J, the gap between germline ends came to 4 bases. CDR3 residues: CASSDGDTGELFF. CDR3 nucleotides: TGTGCCAGCAGTGACGGGGACACCGGGGAGCTGTTTTTT.

This clonotype has at least ten counts. The chain joins TRBV12-3 or TRBV12-4 to TRBJ1-2; D is unresolved. Trimming removed 5 bases from V and 4 bases from J, with 17 bases in between. This CDR3 has 15 amino acids. The CDR3 spells CASSPGTPAFYGYTF. The DNA for the CDR3 is TGTGCCAGCAGTCCCGGAACACCCGCCTTCTATGGCTACACCTTC.

Notes on this clonotype: This may come from a read error, since a much larger clone is one base off. The CDR3 is CTSSSSYGYTF. The CDR3 DNA sequence: TGTACCAGCAGTAGTTCCTATGGCTACACCTTC. V usage is TRBV6-6 and J usage is TRBJ1-2; D is unclear. Germline-derived CDR1 and CDR2 are MNHNY and SVGAGI (reference sequence). The CDR3 length is 11 residues.

This clonotype was recorded at least ten times. The genes are TRBV27 and TRBJ1-6; D is ambiguous. V lost 6 bases and J 0 bases, leaving 12 bases between the germline ends. The CDR3 is made up of 16 amino acids. Germline CDR1 and CDR2: MNHEY and SMNVEV (reference sequence). DNA of the CDR3: TGTGCCAGCAGAGGACGGAAAAGCTCCTATAATTCACCCCTCCACTTT. Residues: CASRGRKSSYNSPLHF.

This clonotype was seen ten or more times. This CDR3 is CASSQTGGSYNEQFF. As DNA, the CDR3 is TGTGCCAGCAGCCAAACAGGGGGCTCCTACAATGAGCAGTTCTTC. This sequence joins TRBV6-5 and TRBJ2-1; TRBD1 agrees at 8 bases. V dropped 6 bases and J dropped 0; count of bases not matched to a gene: 4. The germline V gene has CDR1 MNHEY and CDR2 SVGAGI. CDR3 size: 15 residues.

This chain uses TRBV12-3 or TRBV12-4 with TRBJ2-5; 12 positions match TRBD2. V lost 3 bases and J lost 0; bases outside the gene matches: 2. The CDR3 is 16 amino acids. The CDR3 sequence: CASSFTSGGNQETQYF. CDR3 bases: TGTGCCAGCAGTTTTACTAGCGGGGGGAACCAAGAGACCCAGTACTTC.

This clonotype appeared a few times. A junction boundary mismatches the germline segment, possibly from a read error. This chain uses TRBV7-7 with TRBJ2-1; 11 bases are a match to TRBD1. The germline gives CDR1 SSHAT, CDR2 FNYEAQ (reference sequence). The CDR3 has 14 amino acids. CDR3 sequence reads: CASSLGTGGNEQFF. DNA for the CDR3: TGTGCTAGCAGCTTAGGGACAGGGGGCAATGAGCAGTTCTTC.

This clonotype was seen ten or more times. The V and J genes are TRBV5-4 and TRBJ1-1; possibly TRBD1 for D (6 bases). CDR3 length equals 12 residues. Looked up from germline, CDR1 is SGHNT and CDR2 is YYREEE (reference sequence). V gave up 2 bases and J gave up 6 bases, with 8 bases separating them. The CDR3 nucleotides read TGTGCCAGCAGCTTACAGGGTGCTGAAGCTTTCTTT. Its protein is CASSLQGAEAFF. The variable domain in full, with the rest retrieved from reference TRBV5-4 and TRBJ1-1, is ETGVTQSPTHLIKTRGQQVTLRCSSQSGHNTVSWYQQALGQGPQFIFQYYREEENGRGNFPPRFSGLQFPNYSSELNVNALELDDSALYLCASSLQGAEAFFGQGTRLTVV.

This clonotype has only a few counts. The rearrangement joins TRBV20-1 to TRBJ2-3, with D possibly matching TRBD2 (6 bases). Germline lookup yields CDR1 DFQATT and CDR2 SNEGSKA (reference sequence). The CDR3 extends over 16 amino acids. Trimming took off 1 base at V and 4 bases at J, with 18 bases between the two ends. CDR3 nucleotides: TGCAGTGCTAGAGGAGGAGGGACGAGGGGTGCAGATACGCAGTATTTT. Translated, it gives CSARGGGTRGADTQYF.

This clonotype was detected ten times or more. This sequence joins TRBV4-3 and TRBJ2-3, with D perhaps matching TRBD1 or TRBD2 (6 bases each). CDR3 size: 14 residues. V gave up 0 bases and J gave up 6 bases, with 10 bases separating them. Germline V lookup: CDR1 LGHNA, CDR2 YSLEER. For the CDR3, the DNA is TGCGCCAGCAGCCAAGATCGGGGGCCGGATACGCAGTATTTT. Protein product: CASSQDRGPDTQYF.

At least ten counts were recorded for this clonotype. The chain joins TRBV29-1 to TRBJ2-3; D uncertain. Deletions cut 6 bases from V and 2 bases from J, with 15 bases between. The CDR3 sequence is 14 residues long. Germline CDR1 and CDR2: SQVTM and ANQGSEA. The DNA for the CDR3 is TGCAGCGTAGCGCCCTGGACGGACACAGATACGCAGTATTTT. Translating it yields CSVAPWTDTDTQYF.

This clonotype was counted many times. J is TRBJ2-3 and V is TRBV7-9; D not certain. V lost 1 base to trimming and J lost 4 bases, with 12 bases between them. The germline gives CDR1 SEHNR, CDR2 FQNEAQ (reference sequence). The CDR3 has 15 residues. The CDR3 sequence: CASSLVVIGPDTQYF. CDR3 nucleotide sequence: TGTGCCAGCAGCTTAGTAGTTATTGGCCCAGATACGCAGTATTTT.

This clonotype was seen at least ten times. The J gene is TRBJ1-4, the V gene TRBV4-1, with D tentatively TRBD1 (5 bases). Looked up from germline, CDR1 is MGHRA and CDR2 is YSYEKL. V was cut by 5 bases and J by 7 bases, with 17 bases left in between. The CDR3 totals 15 residues. CDR3 nucleotide sequence: TGCGCCAGCAGCGGGGCAGCCTCGGGCGGTGAAAAACTGTTTTTT. Translating gives CASSGAASGGEKLFF.

The J gene is TRBJ2-1, the V gene TRBV12-3 or TRBV12-4; no definite D call. The CDR3 contains 15 residues. V lost 7 bases, J lost 4 bases, and 17 bases lay in between. The CDR3: CASIPESVTYNEQFF. In DNA form, the CDR3 reads TGTGCCAGCATTCCAGAGTCGGTAACTTACAATGAGCAGTTCTTC.